This record concerns one T cell receptor (beta chain) sequence. This sample also contains other DNA sequences that code for the same CDR3. Produced via immunoSEQ multiplex PCR; TCRdb's table is partial and in-frame only. The sample includes approximately 480,000 clones, approximately 88% seen only once; the top ten take about 13%. Treatment here: over 15 received Ad26.COV2.S at low or high dose, single or two shots; about 5 received placebo; per-sample allocation not given. On day 63 after the first injection, vaccine and placebo recipients gave samples. This entry is derived from a study of Ad26.COV2.S vaccination and SARS-CoV-2 variants. The TCR originated in a person aged 18-60 years who received the Ad26.COV2.S COVID-19 vaccine or a placebo. Here the sequenced sample was peripheral blood, taken in a trial of Ad26.COV2.S vaccine versus placebo.

This chain's CDR3 is CASSEGVNQPQHF. The CDR3, as DNA: TGTGCCAGCAGTGAAGGGGTTAATCAGCCCCAGCATTTT. V gene TRBV6-4 combines with J gene TRBJ1-5; D is perhaps TRBD1 (5 bases). The CDR3 has 13 amino acids. Germline CDR1 is MRHNA and CDR2 is SNTAGT. V lost 3 bases, J lost 4 bases, and 7 bases lay in between.